This T cell receptor beta chain was sequenced in a study of blood T cells in healthy people across ages. With a J-beta primer mix and a sample-barcoded 5' primer, a second PCR ran about 6 to 11 cycles. TCRdb recomputed calls from the 5' RACE reads with MiXCR, one row per CDR3 protein. The sample has some 1.8 million distinct CDR3 sequences, approximately 39% seen once. The length of the CDR3 is 13 residues. At least 6.5 million PBMCs were isolated per sample. Notes on the study in general: There were more naive CD4+ cells and higher diversity in long-lived donors than in aged donors. Estimated diversity that came from one million T cells was considered an underestimate.

In the case of this clonotype: Antigen unknown. A far larger clone is just one base off, so this is likely a read error.

The gene calls are TRBV12-3 or TRBV12-4 and TRBJ2-7; perhaps TRBD1 as D (6 bases). This TCR was sampled from a human donor in good health. The sequenced sample consisted of blood. CDR3: CASSFGGSYVQYF. The CDR3 DNA follows: TGTGCCAGCAGTTTTGGGGGCTCCTACGTGCAGTACTTC.